A selection of T cell receptor beta chains follows, all from one sample in a study of Ad26.COV2.S vaccination and SARS-CoV-2 variants. This table comes from immunoSEQ multiplex PCR, and its TCRdb copy is limited to in-frame clones, with some not included. Here the sample spans some 45,000 clones, around 83% being singletons. The starting material was peripheral blood, obtained after recovery from COVID-19. These receptors originate from a human donor who had recovered from COVID-19. Both conserved end residues are part of each CDR3. D genes are given only for firm matches. Clone size appears in some rows only: once, few, many, or a class for an expanded clone.

TRBV19,TRBD1,.,TRBJ2-2,CASSRDRGPNTGELFF,TGTGCCAGTAGCCGAGACAGGGGCCCGAACACCGGGGAGCTGTTTTTT
TRBV7-3,.,once,TRBJ1-2,CASSPRKKGVQEF,TGTGCCAGCAGCCCGAGGAAAAAGGGGGTCCAGGAATTC
TRBV6-5,TRBD1,.,TRBJ1-3,CASGRTGVFGNTIYF,TGTGCCAGCGGAAGGACAGGGGTGTTTGGAAACACCATATATTTT
TRBV9,.,.,TRBJ2-1,CASSVGAGLDEQFF,TGTGCCAGCAGCGTAGGGGCAGGTCTCGATGAGCAGTTCTTC
TRBV12-3/TRBV12-4,.,once,TRBJ1-2,CASRTAGGRGYTF,TGTGCCAGCAGGACCGCCGGGGGACGGGGCTACACCTTC
TRBV5-1,.,.,TRBJ2-3,CATGRGAPLPDTQYF,TGCGCCACCGGACGAGGCGCCCCTCTTCCAGATACGCAGTATTTT
TRBV7-6,TRBD1,.,TRBJ1-1,CASSFIGTGTEAFF,TGTGCCAGCAGCTTTATAGGGACAGGCACTGAAGCTTTCTTT
TRBV4-1,.,.,TRBJ1-1,CASSQERQQNTEAFF,TGCGCCAGCAGCCAAGAGAGGCAGCAGAACACTGAAGCTTTCTTT
TRBV12-3/TRBV12-4,.,few,TRBJ2-5,CASRRYQETQYF,TGTGCCAGCAGACGTTATCAAGAGACCCAGTACTTC
TRBV11-3,.,.,TRBJ2-3,CASSSSRGDTQYF,TGTGCCAGCAGCTCCTCGAGGGGAGATACGCAGTATTTT
TRBV28,.,few,TRBJ2-5,CASSAGGAIETQYF,TGTGCCAGCAGTGCAGGGGGGGCAATCGAGACCCAGTACTTC
TRBV5-1,.,.,TRBJ1-4,CASSLALGSSEKLFF,TGCGCCAGCAGCTTGGCTCTGGGTAGCAGTGAAAAACTGTTTTTT
TRBV2,TRBD1,.,TRBJ1-2,CASSEEWTGLGYTF,TGTGCCAGCAGTGAAGAGTGGACAGGGCTCGGCTACACCTTC
TRBV24-1,TRBD2,.,TRBJ2-7,CATSDSATSGSYEQYF,TGTGCCACCAGTGACTCGGCGACTAGCGGCTCCTACGAGCAGTACTTC